The 20 T cell receptor beta chains below come from one sample, sequenced in a study of T cell clonality in common variable immunodeficiency (dated by TCRdb to about 2015). Overall results and qualifications from the work: Reportedly, TCRbeta sequences from CVID had fewer deletions and N-nucleotide insertions, and highly modified clones with 13 or more V deletions were absent from CVID.

The antigens for these receptors are not known. The method was the immunoSEQ multiplex PCR assay. Sourced from immuneACCESS, this table was stored by TCRdb with only in-frame sequences that have V and J called. A share of the clones is absent; for the studies checked, an unresolved V gene accounts for under half, and the remainder has no known explanation. In this sample, approximately 38,000 clones appear, none counted once only. 5% to 6.5% of the sample lies in the top ten. Sequencing was done on a sample of peripheral blood mononuclear cells. The receptors were gathered from a human donor with common variable immunodeficiency.

Many counts were recorded for this clone. CDR3 in amino acids: CSVDSAGGLAEQFF. CDR3 DNA (partial): TGCAGCGTTGATTCTGCGGGAGGGCTGGCTGAG. The chain has TRBV29-1 and TRBJ2-1, with 9 bases identical to TRBD2. Coverage ceases 3 residues before the CDR3 finishes, and the germline J gene fills in the end. The CDR3 runs 14 residues. Germline V CDR1 and CDR2: SQVTM, ANQGSEA. V trimming: 3 bases; J trimming: 9 bases; junction bases outside the gene matches: 9.

Concerning this clone itself: The observed sequence ends 3 residues before the CDR3 terminus, with the missing tail filled in from the germline J gene. The chain employs TRBV7-9 and TRBJ1-4; 10 bases match TRBD1. The CDR3 runs 15 residues. J was trimmed by 6 bases and V by 1 base; bases with no gene match: 2. Germline V lookup: CDR1 SEHNR, CDR2 FQNEAQ (reference sequence). The CDR3: CASSLGGTGDEKLFF. The sequenced part of the CDR3 DNA is TGTGCCAGCAGCTTAGGGGGGACAGGGGATGAAAAA. The variable domain in full, completed from reference TRBV7-9 and TRBJ1-4, reads DTGVSQNPRHKITKRGQNVTFRCDPISEHNRLYWYRQTLGQGPEFLTYFQNEAQLEKSRLLSDRFSAERPKGSFSTLEIQRTEQGDSAMYLCASSLGGTGDEKLFFGSGTQLSVL.

This clone has at least ten counts. The sequenced part of the CDR3 DNA is TGCAGTGCTACGACAGGTCGCATAGCTCGCGAG. Amino acids: CSATTGRIARE. The CDR3 reads in full as CSATTGRIAREQYF. The chain links TRBV20-1 to TRBJ2-7, with D maybe TRBD1 (6 bases). The sequence runs out 3 residues before the end of the CDR3; the remainder is reconstructed from the germline J gene. This CDR3 is built from 14 residues. The V end lost 4 bases, the J end lost 6 bases, and 19 bases lay between the germline ends. The germline V gene has CDR1 DFQATT and CDR2 SNEGSKA (reference sequence).

Ten or more counts support this clone. The read comes to an end 3 residues before the CDR3 does, leaving the germline J gene to fill in the end. The rearrangement uses TRBV12-3 or TRBV12-4 and TRBJ1-4; D unclear. This CDR3 is built from 13 residues. CDR3 sequence: CASTRLSGGKLFF. The covered CDR3 bases are TGTGCCAGCACCAGACTGTCAGGCGGGAAA.

This clone was seen ten or more times. The read ends 3 residues before the CDR3 terminus; that terminus is restored from the germline J gene. The chain links TRBV5-5 to TRBJ1-1; a weak D match, TRBD1 (6 bases). Germline CDR1 reads SGHKS; CDR2 reads YYEKEE (reference sequence). This CDR3 has 15 amino acids. Trimming removed 2 bases at V and 0 bases at J, with 11 bases between. The CDR3 DNA, read in part, is TGTGCCAGCAGCTTCCGCAGGACAGTGAACACTGAA. Translation gives CASSFRRTVNTE. The complete CDR3 protein is CASSFRRTVNTEAFF.

This clone was counted many times. The CDR3 end is not reached by the read, which stops 3 residues before it; the germline J gene fills it in. The chain employs TRBV18 and TRBJ2-3; 13 nucleotides agree with TRBD2. The CDR3 has 16 residues. Germline V gene sequence: CDR1 KGHSH, CDR2 LQKENI. J was trimmed by 5 bases and V by 6 bases; bases with no gene match: 8. The CDR3 bases that were read are TGTGCCAGCTCCTCCGGACTAGCGGGAGTGGTAGATACG. Translating it yields CASSSGLAGVVDT. The entire CDR3 sequence reads CASSSGLAGVVDTQYF. The variable domain in full, completed from reference TRBV18 and TRBJ2-3, reads NAGVMQNPRHLVRRRGQEARLRCSPMKGHSHVYWYRQLPEEGLKFMVYLQKENIIDESGMPKERFSAEFPKEGPSILRIQQVVRGDSAAYFCASSSGLAGVVDTQYFGPGTRLTVL.

The sample holds many counts of this clone. Read data end 3 residues before the CDR3 end; the end is taken from the germline J gene. This chain connects TRBV7-2 to TRBJ1-2; tentatively, D is TRBD1 (6 bases). The CDR3 is 15 amino acids. V was trimmed by 0 bases and J by 0 bases, leaving 8 bases between them. CDR1 is SGHTA and CDR2 is FQGNSA in the germline V gene. CDR3 DNA (partial): TGTGCCAGCAGCTTAGCGACAGGACCTAACTATGGC. Protein sequence: CASSLATGPNYG. The full CDR3 reads CASSLATGPNYGYTF.

Many counts were recorded for this clone. The CDR3 extends 3 residues past the end of the read, so its final part is completed from the germline J gene. The chain links TRBV5-1 to TRBJ2-7, with TRBD1 matching over 10 bases. V was clipped by 4 bases and J by 2 bases; unmatched bases: 3. Per germline, CDR1 SGHRS and CDR2 YFSETQ. CDR3 length: 14 residues. CDR3 bases read: TGCGCCAGCAGCCTAGGGACAGGGGCCTACGAG. It encodes CASSLGTGAYE. The whole CDR3 reads CASSLGTGAYEQYF.

The sample holds a few counts of this clone. The read terminates 3 residues before the CDR3 end, so the remaining end is supplied by the germline J gene. The rearrangement joins TRBV7-6 to TRBJ2-2, with D maybe TRBD1 (6 bases). CDR3 size: 16 residues. Germline loops: CDR1 SGHVS, CDR2 FNYEAQ. With 2 bases removed from V and 5 bases from J, the gap between germline ends came to 15 bases. Partial CDR3 DNA: TGTGCCAGCAGCTTACTCTCCAGGGGCGGGACCGGGGAG. This codes for CASSLLSRGGTGE. The whole CDR3 region reads CASSLLSRGGTGELFF.

At least ten counts were recorded for this clone. The read ends 3 residues early relative to the CDR3; the germline J gene fills the gap. The rearrangement uses TRBV7-3 and TRBJ2-2, with D perhaps TRBD1 (6 bases). Deletions cut 2 bases from V and 5 bases from J, with 9 bases between. This CDR3 is 14 amino acids long. Germline V gene sequence: CDR1 SGHTA, CDR2 FQGTGA. CDR3 bases read: TGTGCCAGCAGCTTAGGCCAGGGGACCGGGGAG. It is translated as CASSLGQGTGE. The whole CDR3 reads CASSLGQGTGELFF.

For this clone: The CDR3 extends 3 residues past the end of the read, so its final part is completed from the germline J gene. The gene calls are TRBV6-1 and TRBJ2-3, with 11 bases aligning to TRBD2. Looked up from germline, CDR1 is MNHNS and CDR2 is SASEGT. With V trimmed by 2 bases and J by 6 bases, 10 bases remained unmatched. The CDR3 has 17 residues. The CDR3 here is CASSESLAGAKWDTQYF. The DNA read from the CDR3 is TGTGCCAGCAGTGAATCACTAGCGGGAGCGAAGTGGGATACG.

This clone was observed a handful of times. The CDR3 end lies 3 residues beyond the end of the read and is filled in from the germline J gene. The V gene is TRBV19, the J gene TRBJ1-1, with no clear D. The ends were cut back, 7 bases at V and 4 bases at J, with 19 bases in the middle. In germline, CDR1 is LNHDA, CDR2 SQIVND (reference sequence). This CDR3 is built from 15 residues. CDR3 amino acids: CASTPWAPATTEAFF. The covered CDR3 bases are TGTGCCAGTACCCCATGGGCGCCAGCAACCACTGAA.

A few counts support this clone. One end of the junction fails to match germline, which may point to a read error. The read halts 3 residues ahead of the CDR3 end, with the missing end drawn from the germline J gene. The V call is TRBV19, the J call TRBJ1-5, with D tentatively TRBD1 (6 bases). Per germline, CDR1 LNHDA and CDR2 SQIVND (reference sequence). The CDR3 covers 14 residues. The DNA read from the CDR3 is TGTGCCAGTAGCGCCGGGACAAGCAGTCAGCCC. Encoded protein: CASSAGTSSQP. The entire CDR3 reads CASSAGTSSQPQHF.

The table lists this clone with a few counts. The CDR3 end lies 3 residues beyond the end of the read and is filled in from the germline J gene. The chain links TRBV7-2 to TRBJ2-3; perhaps TRBD2 as D (7 bases). Trimming cost V 3 bases and J 5 bases, with 15 bases left between them. Germline values: CDR1 SGHTA, CDR2 FQGNSA. The CDR3 extends over 15 amino acids. The CDR3 loop reads CASSLRGGLGDTQYF. The covered CDR3 bases are TGTGCCAGCAGCTTGAGGGGGGGGCTGGGAGATACG.

This clone was recorded at least ten times. Read coverage stops 3 residues before the CDR3 terminus; the germline J gene supplies the remainder. This sequence joins TRBV11-2 and TRBJ2-5, with TRBD1 matching over 8 bases. The germline V gene encodes CDR1 SGHAT and CDR2 FQNNGV. The CDR3 totals 13 residues. V lost 5 bases, J lost 3 bases, and 2 bases stayed unmatched. The part of the CDR3 DNA that was read is TGTGCCAGCAGCGCGGACAGGGAAGAGACC. Amino acid sequence: CASSADREET. The whole CDR3 reads CASSADREETQYF.

This clone was seen a few times. The read gets to within 3 residues of the CDR3 end, and the germline J gene fills in the rest. The rearrangement uses TRBV6-1 and TRBJ2-7; TRBD2 matches at 7 bases. CDR1 is MNHNS and CDR2 is SASEGT in the germline V gene. With V trimmed by 4 bases and J by 4 bases, 1 base remained unmatched. The CDR3 extends over 12 amino acids. Partial CDR3 DNA: TGTGCCAGCAGTGGGGGGGGGTACGAG. Its protein is CASSGGGYE. The whole CDR3 protein is CASSGGGYEQYF.

Concerning this clone itself: The read is 3 residues too short to cover the CDR3 end, so that end is filled in from the germline J gene. The chain recombines TRBV7-9 with TRBJ1-5, with D tentatively TRBD1 (5 bases). Between the trimmed V and J ends, which lost 4 bases and 8 bases, there was a span of 15 bases. In germline, CDR1 is SEHNR, CDR2 FQNEAQ (reference sequence). This CDR3 spans 14 amino acids. Partial CDR3 DNA: TGTGCCAGCAGCTCCGGGACTGACTATAAGCCC. This codes for CASSSGTDYKP. The whole CDR3 region reads CASSSGTDYKPQHF.

In this sample, this clone turned up many times. The CDR3 is cut off 3 residues early in the read; its end comes from the germline J gene. The chain links TRBV28 to TRBJ2-7, with 10 bases identical to TRBD1. Trimming removed 5 bases from V and 1 base from J; junction bases left unmatched: 8. From germline, CDR1 is MDHEN and CDR2 SYDVKM. The CDR3 is made up of 16 amino acids. The CDR3 loop reads CASSTAGTGESYEQYF. The part of the CDR3 DNA that was read is TGTGCCAGCAGTACCGCCGGGACAGGGGAATCCTACGAG.

This clone was observed many times. The missing CDR3 end, 3 residues past where the read stops, is filled in from the germline J gene. The chain recombines TRBV29-1 with TRBJ1-1; TRBD1 matches at 7 bases. This CDR3 comprises 15 residues. CDR1 is SQVTM and CDR2 is ANQGSEA in the germline V gene. Losses at the gene ends were 6 bases for V and 5 bases for J; bases not matched to a gene: 15. CDR3 sequence reads: CSVGPVRGQVTEAFF. The sequenced part of the CDR3 DNA is TGCAGCGTAGGGCCCGTAAGAGGACAGGTAACTGAA.

This clone was recorded a few times. The read ends 3 residues early relative to the CDR3; the germline J gene fills the gap. The rearrangement links TRBV30 to TRBJ2-3, with D possibly being TRBD2 (7 bases). The CDR3 is made up of 17 amino acids. Germline lookup yields CDR1 GTSNPN and CDR2 SVGIG (reference sequence). V was shortened by 2 bases and J by 2 bases, with 20 bases between the two germline ends. The covered CDR3 bases are TGTGCCTGGAGTTCGGGGTCCGGGGGGCGAAACACAGATACG. Protein sequence: CAWSSGSGGRNTDT. The complete CDR3 sequence is CAWSSGSGGRNTDTQYF.